Described below is a single T cell receptor (beta chain) sequence and its context. Its antigen is unidentified. The sample originates from a study of T cell responses to AZD1222 COVID-19 vaccine. Points from the study as a whole: With two AZD1222 doses given, Spike-specific TCR breadth and depth both rose.

The protocol was immunoSEQ multiplex PCR, while the TCRdb copy is restricted to in-frame clones and leaves out a portion. The sample lists about 130,000 clones; about nine tenths were seen once. V lost 0 bases and J lost 7, with 10 bases in between. The CDR3 covers 13 residues. Germline CDR1 reads WNHNN; CDR2 reads SYGVQD (reference sequence). Sequenced here: peripheral blood, sampled 28 days after the second AZD1222 dose. This clonotype was obtained from an adult who received the AZD1222 COVID-19 vaccine. The V gene is TRBV10-1, the J gene TRBJ2-7; a possible D gene is TRBD2 (5 bases). The CDR3 DNA sequence: TGCGCCAGCAGTGAGTCTCCGGGGTGGGAGCAGTACTTC. Translated: CASSESPGWEQYF.